Sequencing of this T cell receptor (beta chain) was carried out in a study of blood T cells in healthy people across ages. The wider study: Template switching captured about one barcoded beta molecule per two T cells. The study's findings and limits: Those diversity estimates obtained from one million T cells were thought to be underestimates.

The germline V gene encodes CDR1 MNHEY and CDR2 SMNVEV (reference sequence). The CDR3 runs 16 residues. The ends lost 6 bases at V and 3 bases at J; junction bases unmatched: 8. Comments on this clonotype: Its antigen is undetermined.

A sample-barcoded 5' primer and a J-beta primer mix were used in a second PCR of about 7 to 11 cycles. Each cDNA molecule was tagged by a template-switch adaptor that had 12 random nucleotides. TCRdb reprocessed the 5' RACE reads with MiXCR, giving one entry per CDR3 protein. The table has about 1.5 million distinct CDR3 sequences, approximately 39% seen once. V and J are TRBV27 and TRBJ2-3; TRBD2 agrees at 11 bases. Sequencing was performed on blood. The TCR was taken from a woman between 18 and 29 years old in good health. CDR3 sequence: CASSPTSGMATDTQYF. Written as DNA, the CDR3 is TGTGCCAGCAGCCCGACTAGCGGGATGGCTACAGATACGCAGTATTTT.